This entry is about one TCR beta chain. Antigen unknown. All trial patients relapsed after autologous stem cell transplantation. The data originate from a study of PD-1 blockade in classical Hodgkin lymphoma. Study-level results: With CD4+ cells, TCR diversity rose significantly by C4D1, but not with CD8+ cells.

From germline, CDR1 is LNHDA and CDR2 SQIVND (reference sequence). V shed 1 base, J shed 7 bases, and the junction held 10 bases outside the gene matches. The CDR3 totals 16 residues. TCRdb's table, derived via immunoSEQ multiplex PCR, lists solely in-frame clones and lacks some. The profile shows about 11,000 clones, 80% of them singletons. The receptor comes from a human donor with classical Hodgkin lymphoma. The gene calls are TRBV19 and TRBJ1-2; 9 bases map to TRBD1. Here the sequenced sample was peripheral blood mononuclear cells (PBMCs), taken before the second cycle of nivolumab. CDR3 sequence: CASSIVAPGQGAGYTF. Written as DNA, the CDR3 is TGTGCCAGTAGTATAGTCGCCCCGGGACAGGGTGCTGGCTACACCTTC.